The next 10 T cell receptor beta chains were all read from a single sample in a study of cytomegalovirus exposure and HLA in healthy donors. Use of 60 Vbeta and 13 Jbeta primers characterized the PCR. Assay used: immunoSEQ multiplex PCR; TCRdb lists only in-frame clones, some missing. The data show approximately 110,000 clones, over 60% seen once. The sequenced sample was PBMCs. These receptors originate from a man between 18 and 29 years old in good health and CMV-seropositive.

DNA for the CDR3: TGTGCCAGCAGCTTAGCTGTGAACACTGAAGCTTTCTTT. This gives the protein CASSLAVNTEAFF. This chain uses TRBV13 with TRBJ1-1; D is ambiguous. The CDR3 extends over 13 amino acids. CDR1 is PRHDT and CDR2 is FYEKMQ in the germline V gene (reference sequence). V lost 1 base and J lost 0, with 3 bases in between.

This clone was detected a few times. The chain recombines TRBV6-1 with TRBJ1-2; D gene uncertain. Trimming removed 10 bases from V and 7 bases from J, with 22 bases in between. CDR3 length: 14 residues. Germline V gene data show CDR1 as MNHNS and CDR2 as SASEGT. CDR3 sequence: CAIPRGRAEGGYTF. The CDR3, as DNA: TGTGCCATACCCCGAGGTAGGGCAGAGGGTGGCTACACCTTC.

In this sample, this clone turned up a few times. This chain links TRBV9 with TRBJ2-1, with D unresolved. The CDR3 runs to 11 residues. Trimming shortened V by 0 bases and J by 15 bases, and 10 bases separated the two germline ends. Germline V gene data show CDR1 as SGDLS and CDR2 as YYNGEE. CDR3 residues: CASSVAPKPFF. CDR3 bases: TGTGCCAGCAGCGTAGCCCCGAAGCCGTTCTTC.

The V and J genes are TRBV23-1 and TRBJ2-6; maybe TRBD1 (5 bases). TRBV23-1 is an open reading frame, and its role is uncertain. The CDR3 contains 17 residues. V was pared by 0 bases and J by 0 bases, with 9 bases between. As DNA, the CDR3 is TGCGCCAGCAGTCAATCTGACAGAAGCTCTGGGGCCAACGTCCTGACTTTC. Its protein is CASSQSDRSSGANVLTF.

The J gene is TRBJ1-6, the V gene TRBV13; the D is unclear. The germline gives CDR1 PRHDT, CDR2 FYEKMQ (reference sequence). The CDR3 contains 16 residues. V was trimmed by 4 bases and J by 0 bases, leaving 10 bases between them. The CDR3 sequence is CASSWSVISYNSPLHF. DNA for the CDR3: TGTGCCAGCAGCTGGTCAGTGATCTCCTATAATTCACCCCTCCACTTT.

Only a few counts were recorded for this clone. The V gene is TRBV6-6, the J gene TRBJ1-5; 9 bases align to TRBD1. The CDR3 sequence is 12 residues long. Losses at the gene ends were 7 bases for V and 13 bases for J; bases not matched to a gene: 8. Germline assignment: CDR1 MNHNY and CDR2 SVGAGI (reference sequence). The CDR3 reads CASTGQGMGQHF. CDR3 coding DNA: TGTGCCAGCACCGGACAGGGGATGGGTCAGCATTTT.

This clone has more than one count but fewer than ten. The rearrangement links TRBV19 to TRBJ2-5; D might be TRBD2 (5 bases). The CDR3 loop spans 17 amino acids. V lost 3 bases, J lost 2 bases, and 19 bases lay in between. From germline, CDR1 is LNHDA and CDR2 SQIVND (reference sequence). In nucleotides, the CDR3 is TGTGCCAGTAGTATCATGGGTCAAGCGGCGGTACAAGAGACCCAGTACTTC. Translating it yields CASSIMGQAAVQETQYF.

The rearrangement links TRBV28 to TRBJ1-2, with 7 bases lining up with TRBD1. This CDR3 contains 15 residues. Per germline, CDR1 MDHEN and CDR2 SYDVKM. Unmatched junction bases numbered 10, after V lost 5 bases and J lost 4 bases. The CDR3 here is CASSPGTVNTYGYTF. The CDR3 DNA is TGTGCCAGCAGTCCCGGGACAGTAAACACCTATGGCTACACCTTC.

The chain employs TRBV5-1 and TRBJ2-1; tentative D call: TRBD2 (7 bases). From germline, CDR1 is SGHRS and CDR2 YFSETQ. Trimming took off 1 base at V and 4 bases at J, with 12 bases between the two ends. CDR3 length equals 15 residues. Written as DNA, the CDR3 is TGCGCCAGCAGCTTGCTGGCGGGGGCTTACAATGAGCAGTTCTTC. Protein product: CASSLLAGAYNEQFF.

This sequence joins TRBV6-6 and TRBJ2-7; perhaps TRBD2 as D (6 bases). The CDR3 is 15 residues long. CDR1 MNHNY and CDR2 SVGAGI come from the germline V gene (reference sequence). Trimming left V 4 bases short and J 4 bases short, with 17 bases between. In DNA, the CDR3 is TGTGCCAGCAGTTCCGAGTCGGGGCGGGGTTACGAGCAGTACGTC. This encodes CASSSESGRGYEQYV.